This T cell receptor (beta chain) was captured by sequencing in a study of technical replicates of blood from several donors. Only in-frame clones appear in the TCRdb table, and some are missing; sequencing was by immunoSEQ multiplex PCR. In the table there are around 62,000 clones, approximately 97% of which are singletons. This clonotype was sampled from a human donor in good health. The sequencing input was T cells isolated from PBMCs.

The CDR3 DNA is TGTGCCTGGAGTTTGACAGGCCGTGGGGCTTTCTTT. As protein: CAWSLTGRGAFF. This chain uses TRBV30 with TRBJ1-1, with D possibly matching TRBD1 (6 bases). Trimming stripped 2 bases from V and 11 bases from J, with 15 bases between. The CDR3 spans 12 residues. Germline lookup yields CDR1 GTSNPN and CDR2 SVGIG (reference sequence).